The T cell receptor (beta chain) described here comes from a study of T cells after posttransplantation cyclophosphamide (dated by TCRdb to about 2016). Turning to the overall study: Using TRB sequencing, the study followed how the T cell repertoire reconstituted after myeloablative bone marrow transplantation in which posttransplantation cyclophosphamide served as GVHD prophylaxis. In 3 patients, up to about 3 additional blood samples taken between 2 and 5.2 years after transplant also underwent TRB sequencing, as did pretransplant blood from 4 patients. Samples from fewer than 40 PTCy-treated patients and some 16 related bone marrow donors of those patients were subjected to antigen receptor sequencing. TRA and TRB clonality were tightly correlated in roughly ten samples, so subsequent TCR analyses focused on TRB only. TRB sequencing was performed on blood from all 35 or so PTCy patients with 1-year posttransplant specimens. Public TRB sequences were checked against a database of over 3,500 sequences associated with responses to pathogens, tumor antigens, self-antigens and alloantigens. Overall results and qualifications from the work: At 1-2 months, donor-recipient similarity was low but rose over the first year, and the later blood repertoires were often dominated by donor CD8+ memory clones. Across 45 patients, recipient CMV seropositivity and CMV reactivation were highly associated with TRB clonality; PTCy diversity was similar to CNI/methotrexate controls. The TRB repertoires of T cells infiltrating skin or GI tract showed only limited overlap with the TRB repertoires of T cells in blood.

Genomic DNA was the input for TRB sequencing, which was run either with the immunoSEQ assay at survey resolution or with the hsTCRB kit. Per the original workflow: Initial read processing used immunoSEQ software, and repertoire analyses used the LymphoSeq R package. For each TRB dataset, clonality was calculated as 1 minus normalized Shannon entropy, and the Gini coefficient was computed as well. Phenotypes of unsorted samples were inferred by mapping TRB sequences from sorted subsets of the recipient or donor onto unsorted samples of the same recipient. The table comes from immuneACCESS by way of TCRdb, which keeps in-frame sequences with V and J called. Part of the clones is missing from these tables; in studies checked, under half for an unresolved V gene and the rest for unknown reasons. The V and J calls and clone size come from that table; D and trimming were worked out from the DNA. This sample is represented by approximately 15,000 clones; around 94% of them were singletons. The ten largest make up 0.27% of the sample.

To count as naive, T cells had to be viable CD3+CD4+ or CD3+CD8+ cells with a CCR7+CD45RA+CD45RO-CD95-CD27+CD28+ profile. On the day of marrow donation, related bone marrow donors gave peripheral blood samples. Peripheral blood and bone marrow mononuclear cells were isolated by Ficoll-Hypaque density centrifugation and were cryopreserved. CD4+ and CD8+ T cells, including naive and memory subsets, were sorted by FACS using a FACSAria II. In the case of this clone: Its specific antigen is unknown. No quality values exist for individual bases; no much larger clone is one base distant.

Including the terminal cysteine and phenylalanine, the CDR3 comprises 15 residues. Only CDR3 DNA is held: 45 bases, read in frame from base 1. The V end gives up 4 bases and the J end 8 bases, leaving 7 bases in the junction not matched to a gene. CDR1 LNHDA and CDR2 SQIVND are derived from the germline V gene (reference sequence). The chain uses TRBV19 and TRBJ1-4; 10 middle bases align to TRBD1. The specimen was naive CD4+ T cells sorted from blood. The TCR sequence derives from a woman between 50 and 59 years old in good health and a related stem cell transplant donor. The CDR3 protein: CASSKRDRGREKLFF. The nucleotide sequence reads TGTGCCAGTAGTAAGAGGGACAGGGGCCGGGAAAAACTGTTTTTT.